This T cell receptor (beta chain) was profiled in a study of blood T cell repertoires in COVID-19. Study summary: Sites across the United States, Italy and Spain contributed samples from acute and convalescent COVID-19. From T cells, B-cell-depleted T cells, or PBMCs came the material, which was cDNA or gDNA.

This clone was counted only a few times. Trimming took off 4 bases at V and 4 bases at J, with 14 bases between the two ends. The CDR3 is 15 residues long. CDR1 and CDR2 (germline): SEHNR, FQNEAQ (reference sequence). In the original processing: Amplification of reference gene primers provided the estimated nucleated cell counts. Assay: immunoSEQ multiplex PCR; the TCRdb copy retains only in-frame clones and omits some. V and J calls and clone size are copied from that table; D and trimming were computed from the DNA. The data contain over 90,000 clones, approximately 80% of them singletons. The gene calls are TRBV7-9 and TRBJ1-3, with D unresolved. Sequencing was done on a sample of peripheral blood. This TCR was recovered from a human donor in a cohort sampled during active COVID-19. CDR3: CASSSWASLGNTIYF. For the CDR3, the DNA is TGTGCCAGCAGCTCATGGGCCTCGCTGGGAAACACCATATATTTT.